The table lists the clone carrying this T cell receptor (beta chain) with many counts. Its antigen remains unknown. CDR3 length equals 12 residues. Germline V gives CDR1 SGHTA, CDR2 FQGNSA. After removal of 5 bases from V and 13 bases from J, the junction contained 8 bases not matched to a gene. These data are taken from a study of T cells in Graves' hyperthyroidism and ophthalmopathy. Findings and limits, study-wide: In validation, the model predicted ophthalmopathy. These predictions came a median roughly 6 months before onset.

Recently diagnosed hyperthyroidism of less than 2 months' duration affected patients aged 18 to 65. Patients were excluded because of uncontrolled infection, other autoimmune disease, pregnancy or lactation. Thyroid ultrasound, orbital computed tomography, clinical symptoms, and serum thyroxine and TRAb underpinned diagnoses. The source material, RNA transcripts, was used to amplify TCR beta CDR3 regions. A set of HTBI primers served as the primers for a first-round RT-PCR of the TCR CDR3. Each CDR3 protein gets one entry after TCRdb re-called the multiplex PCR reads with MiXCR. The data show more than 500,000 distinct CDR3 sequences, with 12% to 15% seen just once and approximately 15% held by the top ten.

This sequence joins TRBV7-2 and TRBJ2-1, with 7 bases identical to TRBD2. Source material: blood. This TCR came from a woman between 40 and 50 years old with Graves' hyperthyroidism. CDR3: CASSLRGGPQFF. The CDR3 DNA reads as TGTGCCAGCAGCCTGCGGGGAGGGCCTCAGTTCTTC.